This T cell receptor (beta chain) stems from a study of CD8+ T cells in alopecia areata. Looking at the study overall: Treated patients took oral tofacitinib at 5 to 10 mg twice daily. Study observations and caveats: Within the top 100, expanded CD8+ clones significantly decreased with tofacitinib, as did scalp clonality.

Described treatment: oral pan-JAK inhibitor, 5-10 mg twice daily. Lesional scalp punch biopsies and peripheral blood came from alopecia areata patients. This CDR3 has 13 amino acids. Germline V CDR1 and CDR2: GTSNPN, SVGIG (reference sequence). Trimming pared 1 base from V and 4 bases from J, leaving 8 bases between. TCR sequencing used cDNA made by reverse transcription of extracted RNA. Clones were sequenced by immunoSEQ multiplex PCR, and TCRdb holds only the in-frame ones, with some missing. The table includes some 210,000 clones, around 65% detected once. Comments on this clone: Its antigen is undetermined.

This TCR came from a human donor with alopecia areata. V is TRBV30 and J is TRBJ1-5; no clear D gene. The sequences come from CD4+ T cells sorted from blood, collected at approximately week 42, from a patient treated with tofacitinib. CDR3: CAWSGVLNQPQHF. The CDR3 region has the DNA TGTGCCTGGAGTGGGGTCCTAAATCAGCCCCAGCATTTT. The complete variable domain, with remaining parts taken from reference TRBV30 and TRBJ1-5, reads SQTIHQWPATLVQPVGSPLSLECTVEGTSNPNLYWYRQAAGRGLQLLFYSVGIGQISSEVPQNLSASRPQDRQFILSSKKLLLSDSGFYLCAWSGVLNQPQHFGDGTRLSIL.